The 30 T cell receptor beta chains in this list originate from one sample, sequenced in a study of lung T cells in sarcoidosis with Löfgren's syndrome. TCRdb independently ran MiXCR on the reads; one entry per CDR3 protein. Of some 20,000 distinct CDR3 sequences listed, roughly a fifth are singletons. Sequenced material: CD4+ T cells from PBMCs. The receptors here all came from a human donor with sarcoidosis (Löfgren's syndrome or another form), or a control subject (not recorded which).

This clonotype was counted many times. The CDR3 DNA reads as TGTGCCAGTAGATCAGGGGGAACCTACGAGCAGTACTTC. Protein product: CASRSGGTYEQYF. The chain employs TRBV19 and TRBJ2-7; 7 nucleotides align to TRBD1. The CDR3 runs 13 residues. The germline CDR1 and CDR2 sequences are LNHDA and SQIVND (reference sequence). Trimming removed 6 bases from V and 2 bases from J; junction bases left unmatched: 4. Supplemented by reference TRBV19 and TRBJ2-7, the full variable domain reads DGGITQSPKYLFRKEGQNVTLSCEQNLNHDAMYWYRQDPGQGLRLIYYSQIVNDFQKGDIAEGYSVSREKKESFPLTVTSAQKNPTAFYLCASRSGGTYEQYFGPGTRLTVT.

The sample holds many counts of this clonotype. The chain employs TRBV5-8 and TRBJ1-5, with 9 bases identical to TRBD1. CDR1 is SGHTS, CDR2 YDEGEE, per germline. The CDR3 sequence is 17 residues long. The V segment lost 4 bases and the J segment 6 bases; nucleotides outside the gene matches: 14. The CDR3 loop reads CASSPGTGKGTPQPQHF. The CDR3 nucleotides read TGTGCCAGCAGCCCCGGGACAGGGAAGGGGACGCCTCAGCCCCAGCATTTT. Variable domain in full (rest from reference TRBV5-8 and TRBJ1-5): EAGVTQSPTHLIKTRGQQATLRCSPISGHTSVYWYQQALGLGLQFLLWYDEGEERNRGNFPPRFSGRQFPNYSSELNVNALELEDSALYLCASSPGTGKGTPQPQHFGDGTRLSIL.

Note on this clonotype: A much bigger clone sits one base away, suggesting this may be a read error. This sequence joins TRBV2 and TRBJ2-7; 7 bases agree with TRBD2. The germline V gene has CDR1 SNHLY and CDR2 FYNNEI. The length of the CDR3 is 12 residues. DNA for the CDR3: TGTGCCGGCAGAGGTACTAGCGTCGAGCAGTACTTC. Its protein product is CAGRGTSVEQYF.

A word on this clonotype: A read error may be the cause here, since a much bigger clone is one base away. CDR3 amino acids: CASSLDETGLETWCF. In DNA, the CDR3 is TGTGCCAGCAGCTTAGATGAGACAGGGCTAGAAACTTGGTGCTTC. V is TRBV7-6 and J is TRBJ2-7; 7 positions match TRBD1. Per the germline V gene, CDR1 is SGHVS and CDR2 is FNYEAQ. The CDR3 is made up of 15 amino acids.

At least ten counts were recorded for this clonotype. The V and J genes are TRBV24-1 and TRBJ2-3; D unresolved. Trimming shortened V by 8 bases and J by 1 base, and 18 bases separated the two germline ends. The CDR3 extends over 16 amino acids. The germline V gene encodes CDR1 KGHDR and CDR2 SFDVKD. Here the CDR3 reads CATIRKRIIGTDTQYF. DNA of the CDR3: TGTGCCACCATACGAAAGCGAATCATAGGCACAGATACGCAGTATTTT.

This clonotype was seen a few times. Being one base from a much bigger clone, this may be a read error. This chain links TRBV2 with TRBJ1-4, with TRBD1 identical over 7 bases. The CDR3 totals 14 residues. In germline, CDR1 is SNHLY, CDR2 FYNNEI. The CDR3 bases are TGTGCCAGCAGACCCGGGACAGTTAATGAAAAACTGCTTTTT. Translating gives CASRPGTVNEKLLF.

The table lists this clonotype with many counts. V is TRBV7-8 and J is TRBJ2-7; perhaps D is TRBD1 or TRBD2 (5 bases each). V lost 3 bases and J lost 6, with 9 bases in between. This CDR3 is built from 12 residues. Germline V gives CDR1 SGHVS, CDR2 FQNEAQ. The CDR3 DNA follows: TGTGCCAGCAGCTTGCCCGGGGCCGAGCAGTACTTC. This encodes CASSLPGAEQYF.

In this sample, this clonotype is medium-sized. This chain uses TRBV6-2 or TRBV6-3 with TRBJ1-5; D gene unclear. The V gene's germline CDR1 is MNHEY and CDR2 SVGEGT. The CDR3 has 16 residues. V was pared by 6 bases and J by 1 base, with 16 bases between. The DNA for the CDR3 is TGTGCCAGCAGCCGCCCGACCTCTATCAGCAATCAGCCCCAGCATTTT. It specifies CASSRPTSISNQPQHF.

Ten or more counts support this clonotype. The chain links TRBV3-1 to TRBJ2-3; D gene uncertain. The germline V and J ends were trimmed by 0 bases and 4 bases, with 11 bases remaining between them. In germline, CDR1 is LGHDT, CDR2 YNNKEL (reference sequence). The CDR3 loop spans 15 amino acids. The CDR3: CASSQESGYPDTQYF. The CDR3 nucleotides are TGTGCCAGCAGCCAAGAATCTGGCTATCCAGATACGCAGTATTTT.

This clonotype came up many times. J is TRBJ2-7 and V is TRBV3-1; 11 bases match TRBD1. Germline V gene lookup returns CDR1 LGHDT and CDR2 YNNKEL (reference sequence). Unmatched junction bases numbered 4, after V lost 4 bases and J lost 2 bases. The CDR3 has 15 residues. CDR3 residues: CASSPGQGVTYEQYF. The CDR3 nucleotides read TGTGCCAGCAGCCCGGGACAGGGGGTTACCTACGAGCAGTACTTC.

Remarks on this clonotype: The CDR3 carries no conserved terminal phenylalanine or tryptophan, so it likely arises from a read error. The chain couples TRBV28 to TRBJ1-5; a weak D match, TRBD1 (6 bases). The V end was cut by 8 bases, the J end by 4 bases, with 9 bases between. The germline CDR1 and CDR2 sequences are MDHEN and SYDVKM. The CDR3 runs to 12 residues. The CDR3 DNA reads as TGTGCCAGCTCAGGGGATAATCAGCCCCAGCATCTT. It codes for CASSGDNQPQHL.

The chain combines TRBV11-2 with TRBJ2-7; D gene ambiguous. Per the germline V gene, CDR1 is SGHAT and CDR2 is FQNNGV. This CDR3 spans 12 amino acids. Trimming removed 0 bases at V and 9 bases at J, with 9 bases between. CDR3 region: CASSLDRRRQYF. CDR3 in DNA: TGTGCCAGCAGCTTAGATCGCCGTAGGCAGTACTTC.

This clonotype appeared a few times. V gene TRBV4-1 combines with J gene TRBJ2-7; TRBD1 aligns across 7 bases. The CDR3 runs 14 residues. J was trimmed by 0 bases and V by 4 bases; bases with no gene match: 3. Germline loops: CDR1 MGHRA, CDR2 YSYEKL. CDR3 sequence reads: CASSLGQVSYEQYF. For the CDR3, the DNA is TGCGCCAGCAGCCTAGGACAGGTCTCCTACGAGCAGTACTTC.

In its sample, this clonotype was seen many times. The chain combines TRBV12-3 or TRBV12-4 with TRBJ1-1; TRBD1 matches at 7 bases. J gave up 1 base and V 6 bases, and 5 bases lay outside the gene matches. The CDR3 totals 14 residues. The CDR3 coding sequence is TGTGCCAGCAGGTCTAGGGACAGGAACACTGAAGCTTTCTTT. This encodes CASRSRDRNTEAFF.

This clonotype was seen many times. The J gene is TRBJ2-7, the V gene TRBV6-1; the D gene is possibly TRBD1 (5 bases). The CDR3 extends over 14 amino acids. The germline V gene has CDR1 MNHNS and CDR2 SASEGT. The CDR3 region is CASSEARQTHGSVV. The DNA of the CDR3 is TGTGCCAGCAGTGAAGCGCGACAGACTCACGGATCTGTAGTC.

Sample share makes this clonotype medium-sized (0.01 to 0.1%). V gene TRBV6-1 combines with J gene TRBJ1-1; 7 positions match TRBD1. The junction had 10 bases not matched to a gene; V was cut back by 7 bases and J by 5 bases. Germline loops: CDR1 MNHNS, CDR2 SASEGT. The CDR3 is 14 residues long. The CDR3 is CASNPQGVGTEAFF. Written as DNA, the CDR3 is TGTGCCAGCAACCCGCAGGGGGTCGGGACTGAAGCTTTCTTT.

Ten or more counts support this clonotype. This chain joins TRBV20-1 and TRBJ2-5, with TRBD2 matching over 8 bases. V shed 4 bases and J 1 base; nucleotides not matched to a gene: 5. Germline CDR1 reads DFQATT; CDR2 reads SNEGSKA (reference sequence). CDR3 length: 14 amino acids. The CDR3 DNA is TGCAGTGCTAAAGCGGGGGTAATCCAAGAGACCCAGTACTTC. Translation: CSAKAGVIQETQYF.

Worth noting for this clonotype: A read error may account for a junction end that differs from germline. The rearrangement links TRBV6-2 or TRBV6-3 to TRBJ2-7; D uncertain. Germline assignment: CDR1 MNHEY and CDR2 SVGEGT. The CDR3 has 11 amino acids. The chain's CDR3 is CASSPTYEQYF. The CDR3 coding sequence is TGTGCCAGCAGTCCAACCTACGAGCAGTACTTT.

This clonotype was found a few times. The genes are TRBV11-2 and TRBJ2-7; 9 bases are a match to TRBD1. With 5 bases clipped from V and 4 bases from J, the junction kept 15 bases outside the gene matches. Germline V lookup: CDR1 SGHAT, CDR2 FQNNGV. The CDR3 runs 17 residues. The CDR3 DNA is TGTGCCAGCAGCAACGACAGGGGGGGGCTGTTTGGATACGAGCAGTACTTC. Translated: CASSNDRGGLFGYEQYF.

This clonotype is deemed medium-sized (0.01 to 0.1%). The chain employs TRBV28 and TRBJ2-3, with D perhaps TRBD1 or TRBD2 (5 bases each). Between the trimmed V and J ends, which lost 5 bases and 0 bases, there was a span of 15 bases. The CDR3 has 16 residues. The germline CDR1 and CDR2 sequences are MDHEN and SYDVKM. The CDR3 protein is CASSDPGARSTDTQYF. CDR3 DNA: TGTGCCAGCAGTGACCCCGGGGCCAGGAGCACAGATACGCAGTATTTT. The variable domain in full, completed from reference TRBV28 and TRBJ2-3, reads DVKVTQSSRYLVKRTGEKVFLECVQDMDHENMFWYRQDPGLGLRLIYFSYDVKMKEKGDIPEGYSVSREKKERFSLILESASTNQTSMYLCASSDPGARSTDTQYFGPGTRLTVL.

This clonotype was counted ten times or more. The rearrangement uses TRBV28 and TRBJ2-5; a weak D match, TRBD1 (7 bases). The CDR3 sequence is 13 residues long. Germline V CDR1 and CDR2: MDHEN, SYDVKM. The V gene lost 6 bases and the J gene lost 5 bases, with 13 bases spanning the gap. The CDR3: CASSRGATETQYF. The CDR3 DNA follows: TGTGCCAGCAGCAGGGGGGCTACGGAGACCCAGTACTTC.

This clonotype was detected ten times or more. V usage is TRBV27 and J usage is TRBJ1-6, with D tentatively TRBD1 (5 bases). Trimming stripped 5 bases from V and 10 bases from J, with 12 bases between. CDR1 is MNHEY and CDR2 is SMNVEV in the germline V gene (reference sequence). The CDR3 length is 13 residues. The CDR3 nucleotides read TGTGCCAGCAGTGGCAGGAGGGGCTCACCCCTCCACTTT. It specifies CASSGRRGSPLHF.

This clonotype was detected many times. V usage is TRBV29-1 and J usage is TRBJ2-1; 12 bases are shared with TRBD2. The length of the CDR3 is 15 residues. CDR1 and CDR2 (germline): SQVTM, ANQGSEA. Losses at the gene ends were 8 bases for V and 8 bases for J; bases not matched to a gene: 13. The CDR3 nucleotides are TGCAGCACTCGGACTAGCGGGACCCCTGGGGATGAGCAGTTCTTC. The encoded protein is CSTRTSGTPGDEQFF.

Many counts were recorded for this clonotype. This sequence joins TRBV5-1 and TRBJ2-1; 8 bases match TRBD1. The V gene end was trimmed by 5 bases and the J gene end by 4 bases; junction bases not matched to a gene: 20. Germline V gene lookup returns CDR1 SGHRS and CDR2 YFSETQ. This CDR3 region has 19 residues. CDR3 loop: CASSQEAQGATGLYNEQFF. CDR3 in DNA: TGCGCCAGCAGTCAGGAGGCGCAGGGGGCAACAGGTTTGTACAATGAGCAGTTCTTC. The full variable domain, rest sourced from reference TRBV5-1 and TRBJ2-1, is KAGVTQTPRYLIKTRGQQVTLSCSPISGHRSVSWYQQTPGQGLQFLFEYFSETQRNKGNFPGRFSGRQFSNSRSEMNVSTLELGDSALYLCASSQEAQGATGLYNEQFFGPGTRLTVL.

The gene calls are TRBV19 and TRBJ2-7, with 10 bases matching TRBD1. The CDR3 runs to 16 residues. The germline V gene has CDR1 LNHDA and CDR2 SQIVND (reference sequence). The V segment lost 6 bases and the J segment 7 bases; nucleotides outside the gene matches: 15. Here the CDR3 reads CASSPRGQGSGVEQYF. CDR3 bases: TGTGCCAGTAGCCCTAGGGGACAGGGGTCGGGAGTTGAGCAGTACTTC.

This clonotype has at least ten counts. V usage is TRBV6-1 and J usage is TRBJ2-7; a weak D match, TRBD1 (5 bases). CDR3 size: 15 residues. Trimming took off 2 bases at V and 0 bases at J, with 11 bases between the two ends. Germline V gene data show CDR1 as MNHNS and CDR2 as SASEGT. CDR3 coding DNA: TGTGCCAGCAGTGAACAGGGCCTCAGCTCCTACGAGCAGTACTTC. It codes for CASSEQGLSSYEQYF.

The table lists this clonotype with many counts. V is TRBV4-3 and J is TRBJ2-5, with 11 bases matching TRBD2. The CDR3 has 15 amino acids. The V gene's germline CDR1 is LGHNA and CDR2 YSLEER. With 4 bases clipped from V and 2 bases from J, the junction kept 3 bases outside the gene matches. CDR3 loop: CASSPGLADQETQYF. As DNA, the CDR3 is TGCGCCAGCAGCCCGGGACTAGCGGATCAAGAGACCCAGTACTTC.

Relative to its sample, this clonotype is medium-sized. The V gene is TRBV28, the J gene TRBJ1-2; tentatively, D is TRBD1 (5 bases). With 8 bases removed from V and 8 bases from J, the gap between germline ends came to 18 bases. The CDR3 runs to 13 residues. Germline CDR1 reads MDHEN; CDR2 reads SYDVKM. CDR3: CASLGPNDRGYTF. CDR3 coding DNA: TGTGCCAGCTTGGGGCCTAATGATCGCGGCTACACCTTC.

This clonotype was detected ten times or more. CDR3 loop: CASSTGTSGGVRGETQYF. CDR3 sequence (DNA): TGTGCCAGCAGCACAGGGACTAGCGGGGGGGTTAGGGGAGAGACCCAGTACTTC. The V and J genes are TRBV5-4 and TRBJ2-5, with 16 bases aligning to TRBD2. The CDR3 is 18 amino acids. The V gene end was trimmed by 4 bases and the J gene end by 4 bases; junction bases not matched to a gene: 10. CDR1 is SGHNT, CDR2 YYREEE, per germline (reference sequence).

This clonotype is judged medium-sized (0.01 to 0.1%). This chain joins TRBV20-1 and TRBJ1-5, with D possibly TRBD1 on 6 matching bases. This CDR3 is 16 amino acids long. CDR1 and CDR2 (germline): DFQATT, SNEGSKA (reference sequence). With 0 bases removed from V and 2 bases from J, the gap between germline ends came to 14 bases. The CDR3 bases are TGCAGTGCTAGAGATCAACGGGGGCTCGGCAATCAGCCCCAGCATTTT. The encoded protein is CSARDQRGLGNQPQHF.